This T cell receptor (beta chain) was obtained from a study of T cell repertoires in cytomegalovirus infection. Findings of the study overall: It was HLA-C-restricted CMV-specific TCR beta clonotypes that dominated the response ex vivo.

TCRdb reprocessed the reads via MiXCR and lists one record per CDR3 protein. In the table there are 300,000 or so distinct CDR3 sequences, about 9.1% of which are singletons. Regarding this clonotype: Antigen specificity is unknown.

The sequencing sample was made of PBMCs. The receptor comes from a human donor in good health (CMV status not recorded). Some clones in this sample may be carry-over from other donors' samples.

CDR3 DNA sequence: TGCAGCGCCCCGGGACAGCCGAACACTGAAGCTTTCTTT. Translating gives CSAPGQPNTEAFF. V gene TRBV29-1 combines with J gene TRBJ1-1, with 7 bases lining up with TRBD1. V lost 7 bases and J lost 1; bases outside the gene matches: 6. Germline CDR1 SQVTM, CDR2 ANQGSEA. The CDR3 totals 13 residues.